This note documents a single T cell receptor beta chain sequence. The V segment lost 2 bases and the J segment 3 bases; nucleotides outside the gene matches: 3. The CDR3 is made up of 15 amino acids. Germline values: CDR1 LGHDT, CDR2 YNNKEL (reference sequence). This entry is derived from a study of blood T cell repertoires in COVID-19. Study at large: Samples taken during acute and convalescent COVID-19 were collected in the United States, Italy and Spain.

Authors' processing steps: The assay estimated nucleated cells by amplifying reference gene primers. The repertoire was sequenced with immunoSEQ multiplex PCR; TCRdb's copy has only in-frame clones and lacks some. The V and J calls and clone size were taken over from that table, and D and trimming were inferred from the DNA. The sample consists of some 100,000 clones, roughly 85% of them appearing once. What was sequenced was PBMCs or T cells enriched from blood (not recorded which). The clonotype was recovered from a woman aged 45 to 65 who had recovered from COVID-19. The chain carries TRBV3-1 (or the pseudogene TRBV3-2) and TRBJ2-5; TRBD1 aligns across 10 bases. CDR3 DNA sequence: TGTGCCAGCAGCCAATTAGGACAGGGGGAAGAGACCCAGTACTTC. This translates into CASSQLGQGEETQYF.